Reported below is one T cell receptor beta chain. What it binds is not known. Treatment defined: oral pan-JAK inhibitor, 5-10 mg twice daily. Once RNA had been extracted, it was reverse transcribed into cDNA to act as the sequencing template. Sequenced by immunoSEQ multiplex PCR; TCRdb stores in-frame clones only, minus some. Of 150,000 to 200,000 clones listed, about three fifths are singletons. Per the germline V gene, CDR1 is SGHDT and CDR2 is YYEEEE. The V and J ends lost 1 base and 0 bases respectively, with 7 bases between them. There are 15 residues in the CDR3. These data belong to a study of CD8+ T cells in alopecia areata. Study results and caveats: There were many expanded lesional clones persisting in scalp and blood during tofacitinib.

The TCR originated in a human donor with alopecia areata. This chain joins TRBV5-6 and TRBJ2-2; D gene ambiguous. Sequenced material: CD4+ T cells sorted from blood, taken at week 24, from a patient treated with tofacitinib. The CDR3 here is CASSLPTANTGELFF. The DNA for the CDR3 is TGTGCCAGCAGCTTGCCGACGGCGAACACCGGGGAGCTGTTTTTT.